This T cell receptor (beta chain) was identified during a study of beta chain features in type 1 diabetes. The germline V gene has CDR1 MNHEY and CDR2 SVGAGI. V was trimmed by 2 bases and J by 10 bases, leaving 17 bases between them. This CDR3 comprises 15 residues. Study-level results: Unsettled here was the matter of whether HLA type influences TCRB rearrangement. Significant though moderate, a shortening of TCRB CDR3s appeared in all four CD4+ subsets of Type 1 diabetes patients.

Every donor provided one heparinised blood draw, which averaged about 120 mL. What was sequenced were expressed TCRB transcripts, since all of the isolated RNA had been reverse transcribed. Some clones are missing from TCRdb's copy, which holds only in-frame ones; the method was immunoSEQ multiplex PCR. The sample carries roughly 330,000 clones, about 13% recorded once. A word on this clone: Its specificity is not known.

The receptor was derived from a woman younger than 35 with type 1 diabetes. The sample consisted of naive CD4+ T cells from blood. The V gene is TRBV6-5, the J gene TRBJ2-2; tentative D call: TRBD2 (6 bases). CDR3 in DNA: TGTGCCAGCAGTTACACGGGGACTGCCAAACTGGAGCTGTTTTTT. Encoded protein: CASSYTGTAKLELFF.